This T cell receptor beta chain stems from a study of OX40 agonist ivuxolimab in advanced cancers. Overall study: Patients treated during dose escalation were battling hepatocellular carcinoma, melanoma, renal cell or head and neck cancer. Broader study findings: Normalized expansion of T-cell clones was also low for some nonresponders.

TCRdb keeps only in-frame clones here, not all; method: immunoSEQ multiplex PCR. The sample has under 80,000 clones, around 89% seen once. The cohort excluded patients with autoimmune disease history or systemic immunosuppression. The count of this clone is one. Its antigen is not known. Germline-derived CDR1 and CDR2 are MNHEY and SVGAGI. This CDR3 has 16 residues. The germline V and J ends were trimmed by 4 bases and 8 bases, with 23 bases remaining between them. The gene calls are TRBV6-5 and TRBJ1-2, with D maybe TRBD1 (5 bases). This specimen was CD4+ or CD8+ T cells sorted from blood, taken in a trial of the OX40 agonist ivuxolimab. The TCR comes from an adult with an advanced solid tumor such as melanoma, head and neck, liver or kidney cancer. The CDR3 loop reads CASSLVGSGTGEGYTF. The CDR3 region has the DNA TGTGCCAGCAGTTTAGTAGGTTCCGGGACCGGAGAGGGCTACACCTTC.